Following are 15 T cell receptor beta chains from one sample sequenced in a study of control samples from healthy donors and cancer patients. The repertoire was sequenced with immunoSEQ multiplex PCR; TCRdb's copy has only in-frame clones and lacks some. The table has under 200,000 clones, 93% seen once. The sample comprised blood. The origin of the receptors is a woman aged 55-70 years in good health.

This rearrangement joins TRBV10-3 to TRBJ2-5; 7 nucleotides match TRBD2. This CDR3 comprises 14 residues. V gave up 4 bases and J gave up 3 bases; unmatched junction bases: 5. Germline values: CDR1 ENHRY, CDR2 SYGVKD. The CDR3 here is CAISGTRGEETQYF. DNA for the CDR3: TGTGCCATCAGTGGGACTAGAGGGGAAGAGACCCAGTACTTC.

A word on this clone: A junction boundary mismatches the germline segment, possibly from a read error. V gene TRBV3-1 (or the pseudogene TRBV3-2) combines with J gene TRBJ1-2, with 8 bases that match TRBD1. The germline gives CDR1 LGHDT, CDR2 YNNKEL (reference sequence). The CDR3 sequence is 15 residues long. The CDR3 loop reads CASGQDEQGASGYTF. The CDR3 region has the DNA TGTGCCAGCGGCCAAGATGAGCAGGGGGCGAGCGGCTACACCTTC.

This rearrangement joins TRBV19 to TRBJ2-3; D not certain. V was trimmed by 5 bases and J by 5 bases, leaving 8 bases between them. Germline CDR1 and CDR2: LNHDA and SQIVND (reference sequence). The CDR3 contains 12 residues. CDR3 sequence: CASSGREDTQYF. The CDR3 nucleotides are TGTGCCAGTAGTGGAAGGGAAGATACGCAGTATTTT.

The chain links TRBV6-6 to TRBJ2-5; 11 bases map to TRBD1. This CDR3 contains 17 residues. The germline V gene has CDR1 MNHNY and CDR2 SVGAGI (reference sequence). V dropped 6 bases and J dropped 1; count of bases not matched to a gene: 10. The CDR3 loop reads CASRRGRDRGIQETQYF. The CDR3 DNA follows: TGTGCCAGCAGGCGAGGCCGGGACAGGGGGATCCAAGAGACCCAGTACTTC.

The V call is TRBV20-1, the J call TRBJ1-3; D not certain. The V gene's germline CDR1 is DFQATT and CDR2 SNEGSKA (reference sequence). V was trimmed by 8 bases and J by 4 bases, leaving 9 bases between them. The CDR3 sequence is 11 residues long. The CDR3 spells CSSFSGNTIYF. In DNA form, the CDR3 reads TGCAGTTCGTTCTCCGGAAACACCATATATTTT.

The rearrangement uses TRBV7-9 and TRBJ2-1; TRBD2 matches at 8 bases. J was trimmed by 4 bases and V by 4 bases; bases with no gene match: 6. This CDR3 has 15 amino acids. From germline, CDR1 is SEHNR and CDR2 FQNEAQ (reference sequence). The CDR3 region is CASSSAGGEYNEQFF. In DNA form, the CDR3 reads TGTGCCAGCAGCTCGGCGGGGGGTGAATACAATGAGCAGTTCTTC.

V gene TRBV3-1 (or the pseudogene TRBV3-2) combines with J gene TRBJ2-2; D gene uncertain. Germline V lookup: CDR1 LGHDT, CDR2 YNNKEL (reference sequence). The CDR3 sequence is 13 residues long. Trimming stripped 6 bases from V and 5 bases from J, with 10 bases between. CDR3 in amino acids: CASRRIKTGELFF. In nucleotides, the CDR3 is TGTGCCAGCAGGCGGATTAAGACCGGGGAGCTGTTTTTT.

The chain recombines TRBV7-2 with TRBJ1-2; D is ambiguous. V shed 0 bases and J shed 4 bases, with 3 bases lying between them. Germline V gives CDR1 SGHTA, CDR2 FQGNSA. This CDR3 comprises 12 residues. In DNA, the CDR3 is TGTGCCAGCAGCTTAGCGGTCTATGGCTACACCTTC. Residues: CASSLAVYGYTF.

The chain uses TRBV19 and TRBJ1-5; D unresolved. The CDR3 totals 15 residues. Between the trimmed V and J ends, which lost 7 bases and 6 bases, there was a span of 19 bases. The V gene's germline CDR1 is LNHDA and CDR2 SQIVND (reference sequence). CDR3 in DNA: TGTGCCAGTACCTACCAAAGAAGGGTTGCTCAGCCCCAGCATTTT. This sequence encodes CASTYQRRVAQPQHF.

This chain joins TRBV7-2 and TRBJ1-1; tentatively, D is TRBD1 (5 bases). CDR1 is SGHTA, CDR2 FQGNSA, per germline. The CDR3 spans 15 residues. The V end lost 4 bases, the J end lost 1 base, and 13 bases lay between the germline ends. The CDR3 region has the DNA TGTGCCAGCAGCTCCCCGGGGGAAGGGAACACTGAAGCTTTCTTT. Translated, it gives CASSSPGEGNTEAFF.

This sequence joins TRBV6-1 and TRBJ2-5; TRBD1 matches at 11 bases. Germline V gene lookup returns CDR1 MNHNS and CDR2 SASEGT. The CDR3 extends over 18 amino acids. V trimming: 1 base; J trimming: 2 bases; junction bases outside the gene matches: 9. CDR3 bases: TGTGCCAGCAGTGAAGTTTGGACAGGGGGCGGAACTCAAGAGACCCAGTACTTC. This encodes CASSEVWTGGGTQETQYF.

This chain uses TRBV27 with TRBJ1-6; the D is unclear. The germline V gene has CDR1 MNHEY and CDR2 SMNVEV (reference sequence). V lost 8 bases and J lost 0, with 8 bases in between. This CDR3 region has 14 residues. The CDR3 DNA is TGTGCCAGCCGACCGAGCTCCTATAATTCACCCCTCCACTTT. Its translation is CASRPSSYNSPLHF.

CDR3 residues: CASSVDRVAGYTF. DNA for the CDR3: TGTGCCAGCAGCGTGGACAGGGTGGCTGGCTACACCTTC. The chain uses TRBV9 and TRBJ1-2, with 8 bases lining up with TRBD1. The CDR3 has 13 residues. From germline, CDR1 is SGDLS and CDR2 YYNGEE. The junction had 4 bases not matched to a gene; V was cut back by 2 bases and J by 7 bases.

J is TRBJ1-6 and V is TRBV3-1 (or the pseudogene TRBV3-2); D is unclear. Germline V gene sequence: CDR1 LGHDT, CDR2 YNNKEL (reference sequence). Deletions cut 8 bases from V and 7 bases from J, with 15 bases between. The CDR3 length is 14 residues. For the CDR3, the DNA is TGTGCCAGCGCCCCGGAGGGTACAAATTCACCCCTCCACTTT. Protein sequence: CASAPEGTNSPLHF.

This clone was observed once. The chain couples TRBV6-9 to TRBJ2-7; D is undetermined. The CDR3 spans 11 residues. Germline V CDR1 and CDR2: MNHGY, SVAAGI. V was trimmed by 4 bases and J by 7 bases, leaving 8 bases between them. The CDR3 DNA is TGTGCCAGCAGTTCCCATGGGGAGCAGTACTTC. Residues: CASSSHGEQYF.